This TCR beta chain was observed in a study of human T cells and chemical hapten exposure. TCRdb re-called the RACE reads through MiXCR, storing one row per CDR3 protein. Of 380,000 or so distinct CDR3 sequences in the sample, 5.5% were seen once. Regarding time point: pre-sensitization, week 0. Treatment indicated: therapeutic diphenylcyclopropenone sensitization with weekly scalp DPC. The CDR3 extends over 11 amino acids. V was cut by 5 bases and J by 4 bases, with 2 bases left in between. Germline lookup yields CDR1 MNHEY and CDR2 SVGAGI. Ten or more counts support this clonotype. This chain connects TRBV6-5 to TRBJ2-2, with D hard to call. The specimen was whole blood, collected in connection with sensitization to the hapten diphenylcyclopropenone (DPC). The sequence derives from a young woman with alopecia areata. Some clones in this sample may be carry-over from other donors' samples. The CDR3 region is CASSRTGELFF. Written as DNA, the CDR3 is TGTGCCAGCAGTCGCACCGGGGAGCTGTTTTTT.